This T cell receptor (beta chain) was captured in a study of T cells after yellow fever vaccination. Notes on the study in general: Reappearance after the booster was observed for most primary-vaccination clones (around 95% CD4, more than 70% CD8). From the bulk population, abundant clonotypes could contaminate and appear within FACS-sorted repertoires. Compared with primary, the secondary response was weaker and peaked at day 5, not 15.

MiXCR was run by TCRdb on the 5' RACE reads, yielding one entry per CDR3 protein. The sample lists about 580,000 distinct CDR3 sequences; around 16% were seen once. From germline, CDR1 is MNHEY and CDR2 SVGAGI. This CDR3 contains 16 residues. Trimming left V 0 bases short and J 0 bases short, with 9 bases between. This clonotype showed up many times. What it recognizes is unknown. This receptor was identified in a young man who received the YFV17D yellow fever vaccine. The sequencing here drew on PBMCs, taken 5 days after the first yellow fever vaccination. The rearrangement uses TRBV6-5 and TRBJ2-1; possible D gene TRBD2, 5 bases. The CDR3 DNA reads TGTGCCAGCAGTTACTCGCCGGGGAGCTCCTACAATGAGCAGTTCTTC. This sequence encodes CASSYSPGSSYNEQFF.